This TCR beta chain originates from a study of T cell responses to AZD1222 COVID-19 vaccine. General study results and limits: Samples come after the peak T cell response, not at day 14.

Libraries were prepared by immunoSEQ multiplex PCR; TCRdb keeps only in-frame clonotypes and omits some of them. The sample contains 75,000 to 100,000 clones, roughly 86% of which appear only once. Comments on this clone: The antigen is unknown.

CDR3 length equals 16 residues. V was clipped by 2 bases and J by 1 base, with 12 bases between them. Germline values: CDR1 MDHEN, CDR2 SYDVKM. The sequences come from peripheral blood, collected on day 0 of AZD1222 vaccination. This chain uses TRBV28 with TRBJ2-4; D remains ambiguous. This sequence originates from an adult in good health. The CDR3 DNA reads TGTGCCAGCAGTTTAGGTAGCCCCCGGGCCAAAAACATTCAGTACTTC. Its protein is CASSLGSPRAKNIQYF.